Below are 21 T cell receptor beta chains sequenced from a single sample in a study of CD8+ T cells in alopecia areata. Sequencing used cDNA as its template, made by extracting RNA and reverse transcribing it. Assay used: immunoSEQ multiplex PCR; TCRdb lists only in-frame clones, some missing. Of around 200,000 clones in the sample, 45% to 65% were seen once. Treatment defined: oral pan-JAK inhibitor, 5-10 mg twice daily. The material was CD4+ T cells sorted from blood, obtained at week 4, from a patient treated with tofacitinib. The receptor source for this set is a human donor with alopecia areata.

Points on this clone: This sample also contains other DNA sequences that code for the same CDR3. The chain links TRBV29-1 to TRBJ2-2, with no clear D. This CDR3 comprises 10 residues. Trimming took 4 bases from V and 5 from J, leaving 2 bases between them. Looked up from germline, CDR1 is SQVTM and CDR2 is ANQGSEA. CDR3 in amino acids: CSVGTGELFF. The CDR3, as DNA: TGCAGCGTTGGAACCGGGGAGCTGTTTTTT.

This clone was picked up one time. This chain links TRBV6-5 with TRBJ2-1, with TRBD2 identical over 11 bases. The CDR3 extends over 15 amino acids. Germline assignment: CDR1 MNHEY and CDR2 SVGAGI. V was pared by 7 bases and J by 8 bases, with 10 bases of the junction left unmatched. The CDR3 DNA reads TGTGCCAGCACTTCTAGCGGGGGGCCTACCCATGAGCAGTTCTTC. This codes for CASTSSGGPTHEQFF.

V and J are TRBV6-5 and TRBJ2-7, with 7 bases matching TRBD1. There are 14 residues in the CDR3. Germline CDR1 MNHEY, CDR2 SVGAGI. With V trimmed by 5 bases and J by 2 bases, 6 bases remained unmatched. The CDR3 DNA is TGTGCCAGCAGTAGGGCAGGGGGTCCCTACGAGCAGTACTTC. This codes for CASSRAGGPYEQYF.

The rearrangement uses TRBV5-4 and TRBJ1-2, with 9 nucleotides matching TRBD1. From germline, CDR1 is SGHNT and CDR2 YYREEE (reference sequence). V shed 4 bases, J shed 5 bases, and the junction held 9 bases outside the gene matches. CDR3 length equals 15 residues. The CDR3 sequence is CASSPWDRVEYGYTF. The DNA of the CDR3 is TGTGCCAGCAGCCCTTGGGACAGGGTGGAATATGGCTACACCTTC.

This clone was found once. J is TRBJ2-7 and V is TRBV29-1; D gene ambiguous. Trimming pared 6 bases from V and 7 bases from J, leaving 19 bases between. The germline gives CDR1 SQVTM, CDR2 ANQGSEA. The CDR3 sequence is 13 residues long. CDR3 sequence (DNA): TGCAGCGTGGCTATTGGGCCTTCGTTAGAGCAGTACTTC. This encodes CSVAIGPSLEQYF.

V is TRBV5-4 and J is TRBJ2-2; 15 positions agree with TRBD2. The CDR3 loop spans 16 amino acids. Per the germline V gene, CDR1 is SGHNT and CDR2 is YYREEE (reference sequence). V was pared by 4 bases and J by 6 bases, with 4 bases of the junction left unmatched. The CDR3 loop is CASSRGLAGGPGELFF. The CDR3 nucleotides are TGTGCCAGCAGCCGGGGACTAGCGGGAGGACCCGGGGAGCTGTTTTTT. The full variable domain, completed using reference TRBV5-4 and TRBJ2-2, is ETGVTQSPTHLIKTRGQQVTLRCSSQSGHNTVSWYQQALGQGPQFIFQYYREEENGRGNFPPRFSGLQFPNYSSELNVNALELDDSALYLCASSRGLAGGPGELFFGEGSRLTVL.

The rearrangement uses TRBV30 and TRBJ2-1, with 7 bases that match TRBD2. Germline assignment: CDR1 GTSNPN and CDR2 SVGIG (reference sequence). Trimming removed 5 bases from V and 5 bases from J; junction bases left unmatched: 9. The length of the CDR3 is 14 residues. CDR3 coding DNA: TGTGCCTGGTGTCGCGGGAGCTTCGACAATGAGCAGTTCTTC. Its translation: CAWCRGSFDNEQFF.

This CDR3 is CASSQRDHYQPQHF. CDR3 coding DNA: TGCGCCAGCAGCCAACGGGACCATTATCAGCCCCAGCATTTT. The V call is TRBV4-3, the J call TRBJ1-5, with D tentatively TRBD1 (5 bases). From germline, CDR1 is LGHNA and CDR2 YSLEER. The V end was cut by 2 bases, the J end by 5 bases, with 10 bases between. The CDR3 sequence is 14 residues long.

The chain links TRBV15 to TRBJ2-7, with a weak D call TRBD2 (6 bases). Germline CDR1 LNHNV, CDR2 YYDKDF (reference sequence). V lost 5 bases to trimming and J lost 7 bases, with 15 bases between them. This CDR3 is 13 amino acids long. This CDR3 is CATSLKGGSEQYF. CDR3 DNA sequence: TGTGCCACCAGCCTTAAGGGAGGAAGTGAGCAGTACTTC.

This clone was recorded a few times. The V and J genes are TRBV15 and TRBJ2-7; TRBD2 matches at 7 bases. The germline gives CDR1 LNHNV, CDR2 YYDKDF (reference sequence). With V trimmed by 1 base and J by 6 bases, 12 bases remained unmatched. The CDR3 has 16 amino acids. The CDR3 nucleotides read TGTGCCACCAGCAGAGCAGGGTCCGCGGGAGTAGGCGAGCAGTACTTC. Translation gives CATSRAGSAGVGEQYF.

The rearrangement links TRBV29-1 to TRBJ2-3; weak D call: TRBD2 (5 bases). Deletions cut 6 bases from V and 1 base from J, with 11 bases between. CDR3 length: 13 residues. The germline CDR1 and CDR2 sequences are SQVTM and ANQGSEA. The CDR3 coding sequence is TGCAGCGTGGCGGGCCGGGGCACAGATACGCAGTATTTT. Encoded protein: CSVAGRGTDTQYF.

This chain joins TRBV6-1 and TRBJ2-2; 11 bases match TRBD1. The CDR3 covers 15 residues. Germline V gene lookup returns CDR1 MNHNS and CDR2 SASEGT. V dropped 5 bases and J dropped 6; count of bases not matched to a gene: 5. CDR3 DNA: TGTGCCAGCAGTTCACCGGGACAGGGGGCCGGGGAGCTGTTTTTT. Translation gives CASSSPGQGAGELFF.

The chain carries TRBV28 and TRBJ1-1; 9 bases map to TRBD1. V shed 5 bases, J shed 4 bases, and the junction held 8 bases outside the gene matches. The germline CDR1 and CDR2 sequences are MDHEN and SYDVKM. This CDR3 comprises 15 residues. DNA of the CDR3: TGTGCCAGCAGTGTGCCAAAGACAGGGGGCACTGAAGCTTTCTTT. Its protein product is CASSVPKTGGTEAFF.

V is TRBV4-3 and J is TRBJ1-2; possible D gene TRBD1, 6 bases. V was trimmed by 4 bases and J by 8 bases, leaving 11 bases between them. The CDR3 is made up of 12 amino acids. The V gene's germline CDR1 is LGHNA and CDR2 YSLEER. The CDR3 loop reads CASSLGQRGYTF. CDR3 coding DNA: TGCGCCAGCAGCCTAGGACAGAGGGGCTACACCTTC.

V usage is TRBV11-2 and J usage is TRBJ2-7; 8 bases are shared with TRBD2. The CDR3 spans 17 residues. Unmatched junction bases numbered 18, after V lost 5 bases and J lost 6 bases. Germline CDR1 SGHAT, CDR2 FQNNGV. CDR3: CASSPAPVGASGFEQYF. The CDR3 DNA follows: TGTGCCAGCAGCCCAGCCCCTGTAGGGGCTAGCGGGTTCGAGCAGTACTTC.

The chain uses TRBV28 and TRBJ1-2; 7 nucleotides line up with TRBD1. Germline CDR1 MDHEN, CDR2 SYDVKM. After removal of 8 bases from V and 4 bases from J, the junction contained 16 bases not matched to a gene. The CDR3 spans 16 residues. The CDR3, as DNA: TGTGCCAGCGGCAACTCCGGGACAGTATTGAGCTATGGCTACACCTTC. Translation gives CASGNSGTVLSYGYTF.

The chain is built from TRBV30 and TRBJ1-5, with 8 positions matching TRBD1. V lost 3 bases, J lost 6 bases, and 10 bases stayed unmatched. The CDR3 length is 15 residues. In germline, CDR1 is GTSNPN, CDR2 SVGIG (reference sequence). The CDR3 nucleotides read TGTGCCTGGAGCTACCTCGACAGGGGAACTCAGCCCCAGCATTTT. Translation gives CAWSYLDRGTQPQHF.

In its sample, this clone was seen once. The genes are TRBV5-1 and TRBJ1-2, with 9 nucleotides matching TRBD1. Trimming cost V 4 bases and J 8 bases; bases outside gene matches: 6. The CDR3 consists of 13 residues. Germline lookup yields CDR1 SGHRS and CDR2 YFSETQ. DNA of the CDR3: TGCGCCAGCAGCCAAGGACAGGGGCAGGGCTACACCTTC. Amino acid sequence: CASSQGQGQGYTF.

The chain is built from TRBV30 and TRBJ2-7, with 13 bases matching TRBD2. Per the germline V gene, CDR1 is GTSNPN and CDR2 is SVGIG (reference sequence). The length of the CDR3 is 14 residues. The ends lost 5 bases at V and 6 bases at J; junction bases unmatched: 7. The CDR3 bases are TGTGCCTGGGATCCGGGACTAGCGGGAAGCGAGCAGTACTTC. Encoded protein: CAWDPGLAGSEQYF.

The chain joins TRBV7-9 to TRBJ2-2; 7 bases line up with TRBD1. Germline V gene lookup returns CDR1 SEHNR and CDR2 FQNEAQ (reference sequence). The length of the CDR3 is 16 residues. The trim removed 5 bases at V and 4 bases at J, leaving 10 bases unmatched. The CDR3 sequence: CASSTGAQGGTGELFF. The CDR3 nucleotides read TGTGCCAGCAGCACAGGGGCACAGGGCGGCACCGGGGAGCTGTTTTTT.

V and J are TRBV5-4 and TRBJ2-7; a possible D gene is TRBD2 (6 bases). CDR1 and CDR2 (germline): SGHNT, YYREEE (reference sequence). The CDR3 runs to 15 residues. V lost 4 bases and J lost 2, with 16 bases in between. This CDR3 reads CASSGGGTDTYEQYF. DNA of the CDR3: TGTGCCAGCAGCGGCGGCGGGACGGATACCTACGAGCAGTACTTC.